One and the same sample provided the 29 T cell receptor beta chains below, sequenced in a study of shared clonotypes between healthy human individuals (dated by TCRdb to 2020 to 2021). Receptor libraries were prepared by the immunoSEQ multiplex PCR assay. Held by TCRdb, this immuneACCESS table contains in-frame sequences only and omits some clones. Under half of the omission traces to an unresolved V gene where checked; the cause of the rest is unknown. The sample has over 800,000 clones on record, over 90% of them singletons. Clones ranked in the top ten supply 24% of the sample. CD8 naive samples were CD45RO-negative cells positively selected for CCR7, giving a CD45RA+CCR7+ population that excluded TemRA cells. Sequenced material: naive CD8+ T cells sorted from blood. Interpreted using the paper, the cell subset or site label stands for: CD45RA+CCR7+. All receptors come from a young man in good health.

In its sample, this clone was seen a few times. CDR3 coding DNA: TGTGCCAGCAGTGTGTCCCGGATGTACGAGCAGTACTTC. It codes for CASSVSRMYEQYF. The chain has TRBV6-6 and TRBJ2-7; D is uncertain. Germline V gene sequence: CDR1 MNHNY, CDR2 SVGAGI (reference sequence). V gave up 5 bases and J gave up 4 bases, with 12 bases separating them. This CDR3 comprises 13 residues.

The rearrangement links TRBV19 to TRBJ2-1; TRBD2 matches 9 bases. With 1 base clipped from V and 5 bases from J, the junction kept 6 bases outside the gene matches. The germline V gene has CDR1 LNHDA and CDR2 SQIVND (reference sequence). The CDR3 has 16 amino acids. CDR3 DNA: TGTGCCAGTAGTATAGGGGCGGGAGGGCCTCACAATGAGCAGTTCTTC. Protein product: CASSIGAGGPHNEQFF.

V and J are TRBV29-1 and TRBJ2-3, with unresolved D. Germline assignment: CDR1 SQVTM and CDR2 ANQGSEA. Between the trimmed V and J ends, which lost 0 bases and 5 bases, there was a span of 12 bases. The length of the CDR3 is 14 residues. Written as DNA, the CDR3 is TGCAGCGTTGAAGACAGCTGGGGTGGAGATACGCAGTATTTT. It specifies CSVEDSWGGDTQYF.

The chain carries TRBV6-1 and TRBJ2-1, with a weak D call TRBD2 (6 bases). Germline CDR1 is MNHNS and CDR2 is SASEGT. With 6 bases removed from V and 8 bases from J, the gap between germline ends came to 17 bases. This CDR3 is 14 amino acids long. The CDR3 reads CASRQTGGDDEQFF. CDR3 sequence (DNA): TGTGCCAGCAGACAAACGGGCGGGGACGATGAGCAGTTCTTC.

This chain joins TRBV11-2 and TRBJ2-7; possibly TRBD2 for D (6 bases). With 6 bases removed from V and 2 bases from J, the gap between germline ends came to 23 bases. Germline CDR1 SGHAT, CDR2 FQNNGV. The CDR3 consists of 17 residues. CDR3 sequence (DNA): TGTGCCAGCAGGGGTGTCGAGGCGGGGCAGGGCGCCTACGAGCAGTACTTC. Translation: CASRGVEAGQGAYEQYF.

The chain combines TRBV27 with TRBJ1-2, with D unclear. V lost 5 bases to trimming and J lost 8 bases, with 15 bases between them. The germline CDR1 and CDR2 sequences are MNHEY and SMNVEV (reference sequence). This CDR3 comprises 13 residues. The CDR3 reads CASSLDHTRGYTF. The DNA of the CDR3 is TGTGCCAGCAGTCTAGACCATACCAGGGGCTACACCTTC.

V and J are TRBV7-9 and TRBJ2-2; D not resolved. This CDR3 is built from 13 residues. Trimming removed 5 bases from V and 3 bases from J, with 7 bases in between. Germline CDR1 SEHNR, CDR2 FQNEAQ (reference sequence). The CDR3, as DNA: TGTGCCAGCAGCGGCCCTGACACCGGGGAGCTGTTTTTT. Translation gives CASSGPDTGELFF.

The chain joins TRBV11-2 to TRBJ2-5; 10 bases line up with TRBD2. The ends lost 4 bases at V and 4 bases at J; junction bases unmatched: 3. The CDR3 runs to 14 residues. The V gene's germline CDR1 is SGHAT and CDR2 FQNNGV. CDR3: CASSSGLARETQYF. DNA for the CDR3: TGTGCCAGCAGCTCGGGACTAGCGAGAGAGACCCAGTACTTC.

This chain links TRBV5-1 with TRBJ2-2; 7 positions agree with TRBD2. In germline, CDR1 is SGHRS, CDR2 YFSETQ. This CDR3 has 16 residues. The J segment lost 1 base and the V segment lost 3 bases, leaving 6 bases of the junction unmatched. This CDR3 reads CASSSGSGVNTGELFF. The CDR3, as DNA: TGCGCCAGCAGCTCGGGCAGCGGGGTGAACACCGGGGAGCTGTTTTTT.

This clone showed up just once. The rearrangement links TRBV29-1 to TRBJ2-7; 10 bases line up with TRBD2. This CDR3 spans 15 amino acids. The germline CDR1 and CDR2 sequences are SQVTM and ANQGSEA. V shed 4 bases, J shed 3 bases, and the junction held 9 bases outside the gene matches. The CDR3 reads CSVVGVGTSVYEQYF. The CDR3 bases are TGCAGCGTTGTAGGTGTAGGGACTAGCGTCTACGAGCAGTACTTC.

V is TRBV7-9 and J is TRBJ2-6; D not resolved. CDR1 and CDR2 from the germline V gene are SEHNR and FQNEAQ (reference sequence). The V end lost 0 bases, the J end lost 7 bases, and 13 bases lay between the germline ends. CDR3 length: 16 residues. The DNA of the CDR3 is TGTGCCAGCAGCTTAGCGCCCGTTAATTTAGCCAACGTCCTGACTTTC. Translated, it gives CASSLAPVNLANVLTF.

This sequence joins TRBV11-1 and TRBJ1-1; 7 nucleotides agree with TRBD1. Trimming removed 8 bases from V and 4 bases from J; junction bases left unmatched: 10. This CDR3 contains 14 residues. CDR1 is SGHAT, CDR2 FQDESV, per germline (reference sequence). The CDR3 region is CASGTGATGTEAFF. The CDR3 region has the DNA TGTGCCAGCGGAACAGGGGCCACTGGCACTGAAGCTTTCTTT. Looking up the rest from reference TRBV11-1 and TRBJ1-1 gives the full variable domain: EAEVAQSPRYKITEKSQAVAFWCDPISGHATLYWYRQILGQGPELLVQFQDESVVDDSQLPKDRFSAERLKGVDSTLKIQPAELGDSAMYLCASGTGATGTEAFFGQGTRLTVV.

The chain employs TRBV30 and TRBJ2-7; D possibly corresponds to TRBD2 (6 bases). The CDR3 has 14 amino acids. Trimming pared 1 base from V and 2 bases from J, leaving 12 bases between. The germline CDR1 and CDR2 sequences are GTSNPN and SVGIG (reference sequence). In nucleotides, the CDR3 is TGTGCCTGGAGTGGTCAGGGAGGCGCCTACGAGCAGTACTTC. The encoded protein is CAWSGQGGAYEQYF. Drawing the rest from reference TRBV30 and TRBJ2-7, the complete variable domain is SQTIHQWPATLVQPVGSPLSLECTVEGTSNPNLYWYRQAAGRGLQLLFYSVGIGQISSEVPQNLSASRPQDRQFILSSKKLLLSDSGFYLCAWSGQGGAYEQYFGPGTRLTVT.

This chain joins TRBV21-1 and TRBJ1-5; TRBD1 is taken as the D call from the table, unchecked against the DNA. TRBV21-1 is an annotated pseudogene. This CDR3 contains 20 residues. The CDR3 sequence: CASSILPGQGAKFGNQPQHF. The CDR3 DNA reads TGTGCCAGCAGCATTCTACCGGGACAGGGGGCGAAATTCGGCAATCAGCCCCAGCATTTT.

This chain connects TRBV30 to TRBJ2-7, with 7 bases that match TRBD1. The V gene's germline CDR1 is GTSNPN and CDR2 SVGIG (reference sequence). The junction had 6 bases not matched to a gene; V was cut back by 4 bases and J by 0 bases. CDR3 length: 14 residues. The CDR3 protein is CAWTPTGSSYEQYF. CDR3 DNA: TGTGCCTGGACCCCGACAGGGAGCTCCTACGAGCAGTACTTC. The whole variable domain, remainder taken from reference TRBV30 and TRBJ2-7, is SQTIHQWPATLVQPVGSPLSLECTVEGTSNPNLYWYRQAAGRGLQLLFYSVGIGQISSEVPQNLSASRPQDRQFILSSKKLLLSDSGFYLCAWTPTGSSYEQYFGPGTRLTVT.

This chain uses TRBV28 with TRBJ2-5; D gene uncertain. The germline CDR1 and CDR2 sequences are MDHEN and SYDVKM. The CDR3 covers 14 residues. With 0 bases removed from V and 5 bases from J, the gap between germline ends came to 10 bases. CDR3 in DNA: TGTGCCAGCAGTTTATGGTCCCCTGGGGAGACCCAGTACTTC. It codes for CASSLWSPGETQYF.

V and J are TRBV5-4 and TRBJ2-1; the D gene is possibly TRBD2 (6 bases). The CDR3 is 15 residues long. The V gene lost 0 bases and the J gene lost 6 bases, with 13 bases spanning the gap. Germline lookup yields CDR1 SGHNT and CDR2 YYREEE (reference sequence). The CDR3 DNA is TGTGCCAGCAGCTTGGGTAGCGGTCAGGGCAATGAGCAGTTCTTC. It encodes CASSLGSGQGNEQFF.

V gene TRBV9 combines with J gene TRBJ2-1; TRBD2 matches 7 bases. CDR3 length: 13 amino acids. Trimming at V came to 7 bases and at J to 8 bases, leaving 9 bases not matched to a gene. Germline CDR1 is SGDLS and CDR2 is YYNGEE. The CDR3 region is CASGARRGDEQFF. The CDR3 nucleotides are TGTGCCAGCGGAGCAAGACGGGGGGATGAGCAGTTCTTC.

The sample holds one count of this clone. The chain joins TRBV5-4 to TRBJ2-1; perhaps TRBD1 as D (6 bases). The CDR3 spans 15 residues. V shed 7 bases and J shed 5 bases, with 19 bases lying between them. CDR1 is SGHNT, CDR2 YYREEE, per germline (reference sequence). CDR3 DNA: TGTGCCAGCGGGGATTGGGGGCTGGACCACAATGAGCAGTTCTTC. Translating it yields CASGDWGLDHNEQFF.

This clone was detected once. The gene calls are TRBV29-1 and TRBJ2-1; the match to TRBD1 covers 8 bases. J was trimmed by 3 bases and V by 1 base; bases with no gene match: 2. The CDR3 is 14 amino acids. CDR1 SQVTM and CDR2 ANQGSEA come from the germline V gene. CDR3 bases: TGCAGCGTTGAAGCGGGACAGGTCTACAATGAGCAGTTCTTC. Translating it yields CSVEAGQVYNEQFF.

The J gene is TRBJ1-4, the V gene TRBV7-9, with a tentative D call TRBD1 (6 bases). The CDR3 runs to 16 residues. Trimming stripped 5 bases from V and 4 bases from J, with 17 bases between. Germline assignment: CDR1 SEHNR and CDR2 FQNEAQ (reference sequence). The CDR3 DNA sequence: TGTGCCAGCAGCCCTTACACCGGGACACATAATGAAAAACTGTTTTTT. Translating it yields CASSPYTGTHNEKLFF.

The chain carries TRBV10-3 and TRBJ2-3; 9 bases are a match to TRBD1. V gave up 7 bases and J gave up 3 bases; unmatched junction bases: 5. This CDR3 has 14 amino acids. Germline-derived CDR1 and CDR2 are ENHRY and SYGVKD. CDR3 protein: CAIMGQGLTDTQYF. CDR3 DNA: TGTGCCATCATGGGACAGGGATTAACAGATACGCAGTATTTT.

The chain links TRBV28 to TRBJ2-7; D may be TRBD1 or TRBD2 (5 bases each). The CDR3 length is 16 residues. Germline V gene data show CDR1 as MDHEN and CDR2 as SYDVKM. The V end lost 4 bases, the J end lost 7 bases, and 23 bases lay between the germline ends. CDR3 coding DNA: TGTGCCAGCAGTTCGTCTACGCGGATGGGACGACGAGAGCAGTACTTC. Translating gives CASSSSTRMGRREQYF. The full variable domain, completed using reference TRBV28 and TRBJ2-7, is DVKVTQSSRYLVKRTGEKVFLECVQDMDHENMFWYRQDPGLGLRLIYFSYDVKMKEKGDIPEGYSVSREKKERFSLILESASTNQTSMYLCASSSSTRMGRREQYFGPGTRLTVT.

The chain combines TRBV2 with TRBJ2-7; the D call may be TRBD1 or TRBD2 (5 bases each). Trimming took 6 bases from V and 2 from J, leaving 23 bases between them. CDR1 and CDR2 (germline): SNHLY, FYNNEI. CDR3 length: 17 amino acids. The CDR3: CASRGRSPGTETYEQYF. The CDR3 nucleotides are TGTGCCAGCAGAGGACGCAGCCCCGGGACGGAAACCTACGAGCAGTACTTC.

The chain joins TRBV4-3 to TRBJ2-1; TRBD2 aligns across 9 bases. CDR3 length: 15 residues. CDR1 and CDR2 (germline): LGHNA, YSLEER. V gave up 2 bases and J gave up 4 bases; unmatched junction bases: 3. The CDR3 nucleotides are TGCGCCAGCAGCCAACCGACTAGCGGTTACAATGAGCAGTTCTTC. This encodes CASSQPTSGYNEQFF.

The CDR3 nucleotides are TGTGCCAGCAGTGAGGGACTAGCGGGATTTGAGCAGTTCTTC. This sequence encodes CASSEGLAGFEQFF. V and J are TRBV13 and TRBJ2-1; TRBD2 matches at 13 bases. There are 14 residues in the CDR3. The germline CDR1 and CDR2 sequences are PRHDT and FYEKMQ (reference sequence). With 6 bases clipped from V and 9 bases from J, the junction kept 5 bases outside the gene matches.

This clone was detected ten times or more. The rearrangement joins TRBV7-9 to TRBJ2-5; 9 bases agree with TRBD2. This CDR3 contains 14 residues. Per germline, CDR1 SEHNR and CDR2 FQNEAQ (reference sequence). V lost 7 bases to trimming and J lost 0 bases; unmatched junction nucleotides: 3. In DNA, the CDR3 is TGTGCCAGCACCGGACTAGCGAACCAAGAGACCCAGTACTTC. It is translated as CASTGLANQETQYF. Full variable domain (rest looked up from reference TRBV7-9 and TRBJ2-5): DTGVSQNPRHKITKRGQNVTFRCDPISEHNRLYWYRQTLGQGPEFLTYFQNEAQLEKSRLLSDRFSAERPKGSFSTLEIQRTEQGDSAMYLCASTGLANQETQYFGPGTRLLVL.

The rearrangement joins TRBV19 to TRBJ2-1; 10 bases agree with TRBD2. Germline V gene lookup returns CDR1 LNHDA and CDR2 SQIVND (reference sequence). The V and J ends lost 4 bases and 3 bases, in that order; junction bases with no gene match: 6. This CDR3 is 16 amino acids long. The CDR3 is CASSTPGLAYYNEQFF. The CDR3 DNA reads as TGTGCCAGTAGTACGCCGGGACTAGCGTACTACAATGAGCAGTTCTTC.

This chain uses TRBV2 with TRBJ2-5; TRBD1 matches at 7 bases. V gave up 0 bases and J gave up 2 bases; unmatched junction bases: 3. The CDR3 totals 15 residues. The germline gives CDR1 SNHLY, CDR2 FYNNEI. The CDR3 DNA reads as TGTGCCAGCAGTGAAGCAGGACAGGAACAAGAGACCCAGTACTTC. Translation: CASSEAGQEQETQYF.